One T cell receptor (beta chain) is described in this entry. These data originate in a study of Ad26.COV2.S vaccination and SARS-CoV-2 variants. Study as a whole: Within the COV1001 Ad26.COV2.S trial arm, the donor was enrolled.

Specified treatment: roughly 18 received Ad26.COV2.S at low or high dose, single or two shots; 5 received placebo; per-sample allocation not given. The study sampled participants on day 63 after the first vaccine or placebo injection. The method was immunoSEQ multiplex PCR; TCRdb's version includes in-frame clones alone and lacks a portion of them. Here the sample spans roughly 320,000 clones, roughly 84% being singletons. This CDR3 is built from 14 residues. The germline CDR1 and CDR2 sequences are LNHNV and YYDKDF (reference sequence). V was trimmed by 1 base and J by 4 bases, leaving 7 bases between them.

This receptor was obtained from a person between 18 and 60 years old who received the Ad26.COV2.S COVID-19 vaccine or a placebo. The source material was peripheral blood, sampled in a trial of Ad26.COV2.S vaccine versus placebo. J is TRBJ1-4 and V is TRBV15; D gene ambiguous. The CDR3 nucleotides read TGTGCCACCAGCAGAGTGAGCCATAATGAAAAACTGTTTTTT. Translating gives CATSRVSHNEKLFF.